This T cell receptor beta chain is from a study of blood T cell repertoires in COVID-19. The protocol was immunoSEQ multiplex PCR, while the TCRdb copy is restricted to in-frame clones and leaves out a portion. The sample includes around 500,000 clones, roughly 90% of them seen just once. Trimming removed 4 bases from V and 5 bases from J, with 11 bases in between. The CDR3 spans 13 residues. The germline V gene has CDR1 KGHSH and CDR2 LQKENI. The receptor was derived from a middle-aged woman who had recovered from COVID-19. The sample taken for sequencing was PBMCs or T cells enriched from blood (not recorded which). The chain employs TRBV18 and TRBJ1-1; D unclear. The CDR3 reads CASSQVPGTEAFF. The DNA of the CDR3 is TGTGCCAGCTCACAGGTACCCGGGACTGAAGCTTTCTTT.